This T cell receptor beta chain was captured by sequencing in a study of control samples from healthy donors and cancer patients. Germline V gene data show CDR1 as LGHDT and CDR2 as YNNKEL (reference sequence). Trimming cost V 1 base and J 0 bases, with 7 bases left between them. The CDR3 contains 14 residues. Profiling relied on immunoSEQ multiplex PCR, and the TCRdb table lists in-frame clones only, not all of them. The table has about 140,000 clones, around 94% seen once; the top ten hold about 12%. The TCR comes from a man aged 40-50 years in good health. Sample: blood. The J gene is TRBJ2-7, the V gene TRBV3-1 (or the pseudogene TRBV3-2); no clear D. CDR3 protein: CASSQGPLSYEQYF. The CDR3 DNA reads TGTGCCAGCAGCCAAGGACCCCTCTCCTACGAGCAGTACTTC.